This TCR beta chain was sequenced for a study of blood T cell repertoires in COVID-19. Study-wide background: Specimens from acute and convalescent COVID-19 originated in the United States, Italy and Spain. PBMCs, B-cell-depleted T cells, or T cells provided the cDNA or gDNA that made up the material.

This CDR3 region has 15 residues. CDR1 is LGHDT, CDR2 YNNKEL, per germline (reference sequence). V was pared by 10 bases and J by 5 bases, with 21 bases between. How the authors handled the data: Reference gene primer amplification yielded estimated nucleated cell counts. This table comes from immunoSEQ multiplex PCR, and its TCRdb copy is limited to in-frame clones, with some not included. That table gives V, J and clone size, and the DNA gave D and trimming. The table has approximately 100,000 clones, around 85% seen once; the top ten hold about two fifths. This rearrangement joins TRBV3-1 (or the pseudogene TRBV3-2) to TRBJ2-1; perhaps TRBD2 as D (6 bases). The TCR comes from a man older than 75 with acute or convalescent COVID-19. Sequenced: peripheral blood. CDR3 bases: TGTGCCACGGGGCGATCGGGACTTCATAACAATGAGCAGTTCTTC. It codes for CATGRSGLHNNEQFF.